This T cell receptor beta chain was obtained from a study of immune characterization of retroperitoneal liposarcoma. This clonotype showed up many times. This could be a read error, since a much larger clone is one nucleotide away. The CDR3 runs to 16 residues. Trimming shortened V by 1 base and J by 5 bases, and 17 bases separated the two germline ends. Germline-derived CDR1 and CDR2 are MNHNS and SASEGT. MiXCR, run by TCRdb on the PCR reads, gives a single entry per CDR3 protein. The table has more than 9,000 distinct CDR3 sequences, around a quarter seen once. The TCR was taken from a male donor with retroperitoneal liposarcoma. The chain couples TRBV6-1 to TRBJ2-5; D perhaps matches TRBD2 (7 bases). Sequencing input: blood. The CDR3 sequence is CASSEVGGGGAETQYF. The CDR3 coding sequence is TGTGCCAGCAGTGAAGTAGGGGGGGGGGGGGCGGAGACCCAGTACTTC.